Below are 22 T cell receptor beta chains sequenced from a single sample in a study of shared clonotypes between healthy human individuals. TCRdb's table, derived via immunoSEQ multiplex PCR, lists solely in-frame clones and lacks some. The top ten hold around 1% of the sample, which has about 1,800,000 clones, about 95% seen once. The naive CD8 fraction comprised CD45RO-negative cells positively selected for CCR7 and excluded terminally differentiated effector memory CD45RA+ cells. The sequenced material came from naive CD8+ T cells sorted from blood. These receptors all come from a young man in good health.

The rearrangement links TRBV7-2 to TRBJ1-1; D unclear. V lost 5 bases, J lost 9 bases, and 19 bases lay in between. The CDR3 runs 14 residues. Germline-derived CDR1 and CDR2 are SGHTA and FQGNSA. As DNA, the CDR3 is TGTGCCAGCAGCCATACTTTAACTCGCGGGAAAGCTTTCTTT. Protein sequence: CASSHTLTRGKAFF.

Only one count was recorded for this clone. The rearrangement uses TRBV11-3 and TRBJ2-1, with no clear D. V dropped 0 bases and J dropped 8 bases, with 5 bases sitting between them. This CDR3 has 12 amino acids. Germline V gene sequence: CDR1 SGHNT, CDR2 YENEEA. CDR3 sequence reads: CASSLDSDEQFF. CDR3 nucleotides: TGTGCCAGCAGCTTAGACTCGGATGAGCAGTTCTTC.

The chain links TRBV19 to TRBJ2-7; the match to TRBD1 covers 7 bases. Trimming at V came to 3 bases and at J to 6 bases, leaving 17 bases not matched to a gene. Germline loops: CDR1 LNHDA, CDR2 SQIVND (reference sequence). The CDR3 has 17 amino acids. The CDR3 loop is CASSIGLLRGRRTEQYF. For the CDR3, the DNA is TGTGCCAGTAGTATTGGCCTCCTTAGGGGGCGCCGGACCGAGCAGTACTTC.

CDR3 residues: CASSQAGEETQYF. For the CDR3, the DNA is TGTGCCAGCAGCCAAGCGGGGGAGGAGACCCAGTACTTC. The chain has TRBV4-2 and TRBJ2-5, with D possibly being TRBD2 (6 bases). The length of the CDR3 is 13 residues. Per the germline V gene, CDR1 is LGHNA and CDR2 is YNFKEQ. With 1 base removed from V and 5 bases from J, the gap between germline ends came to 8 bases.

The gene calls are TRBV6-1 and TRBJ1-1; D is perhaps TRBD1 (6 bases). Trimming removed 10 bases at V and 4 bases at J, with 19 bases between. The CDR3 loop spans 14 amino acids. In germline, CDR1 is MNHNS, CDR2 SASEGT. CDR3 in amino acids: CATPGGHSPTEAFF. The CDR3 region has the DNA TGTGCCACCCCGGGGGGCCATTCTCCCACTGAAGCTTTCTTT.

The chain couples TRBV6-5 to TRBJ2-7; D not resolved. The length of the CDR3 is 13 residues. Germline V gene sequence: CDR1 MNHEY, CDR2 SVGAGI. Trimming removed 0 bases from V and 7 bases from J, with 10 bases in between. CDR3 bases: TGTGCCAGCAGTTACTCTAACGAGTTAGAGCAGTACTTC. It yields the protein CASSYSNELEQYF.

This clone was seen only once. J is TRBJ1-6 and V is TRBV27; no definite D call. The CDR3 totals 16 residues. CDR1 and CDR2 from the germline V gene are MNHEY and SMNVEV (reference sequence). Between the trimmed V and J ends, which lost 5 bases and 2 bases, there was a span of 13 bases. Here the CDR3 reads CASSPGRTTYNSPLHF. Written as DNA, the CDR3 is TGTGCCAGCAGTCCCGGACGGACCACCTATAATTCACCCCTCCACTTT.

The rearrangement links TRBV19 to TRBJ1-5; D may be TRBD1 (5 bases). Deletions cut 7 bases from V and 7 bases from J, with 17 bases between. The CDR3 contains 14 residues. Germline CDR1 LNHDA, CDR2 SQIVND (reference sequence). This CDR3 reads CASTPTDTSQPQHF. The DNA for the CDR3 is TGTGCCAGTACCCCGACGGACACGAGCCAGCCCCAGCATTTT.

The V call is TRBV27, the J call TRBJ2-5, with D perhaps TRBD1 (5 bases). V was clipped by 1 base and J by 1 base, with 13 bases between them. This CDR3 has 16 residues. Per the germline V gene, CDR1 is MNHEY and CDR2 is SMNVEV (reference sequence). DNA for the CDR3: TGTGCCAGCAGTTTATTGGCAGGTGGGGCCCAAGAGACCCAGTACTTC. Protein product: CASSLLAGGAQETQYF.

The CDR3 loop reads CASSFSRETQYF. The CDR3 coding sequence is TGTGCCAGCAGTTTCTCCCGGGAGACCCAGTACTTC. The V and J genes are TRBV28 and TRBJ2-5, with D unresolved. V gave up 3 bases and J gave up 5 bases, with 7 bases separating them. Germline V gene data show CDR1 as MDHEN and CDR2 as SYDVKM. The CDR3 contains 12 residues.

This clone was observed a handful of times. The same CDR3 is also encoded by other DNA sequences in this sample. The CDR3 region has the DNA TGCAGTGCTGGGTTCAATGAGCAGTTCTTC. It specifies CSAGFNEQFF. V is TRBV20-1 and J is TRBJ2-1; D unclear. Germline V CDR1 and CDR2: DFQATT, SNEGSKA (reference sequence). Trimming took off 5 bases at V and 6 bases at J, with 5 bases between the two ends. The CDR3 has 10 amino acids.

The chain has TRBV7-3 and TRBJ2-2, with D hard to call. This CDR3 has 12 residues. Germline V gene lookup returns CDR1 SGHTA and CDR2 FQGTGA. V was pared by 2 bases and J by 6 bases, with 4 bases between. CDR3 region: CASSLVSGELFF. As DNA, the CDR3 is TGTGCCAGCAGCTTAGTCTCCGGGGAGCTGTTTTTT.

The genes are TRBV14 and TRBJ2-3; 8 nucleotides line up with TRBD2. The CDR3 runs 18 residues. The ends lost 1 base at V and 4 bases at J; junction bases unmatched: 13. Germline values: CDR1 SGHDN, CDR2 FVKESK. The CDR3 DNA sequence: TGTGCCAGCAGCCAAGCCGGGACTAGGTGGGATTGGGCAGATACGCAGTATTTT. As protein: CASSQAGTRWDWADTQYF.

For this clone: Other nucleotide sequences from this sample produce the same CDR3. The V gene is TRBV7-9, the J gene TRBJ1-3; D is uncertain. Germline V gene lookup returns CDR1 SEHNR and CDR2 FQNEAQ (reference sequence). V was pared by 1 base and J by 9 bases, with 4 bases between. The CDR3 is made up of 11 amino acids. CDR3 loop: CASSLGGTIYF. CDR3 nucleotides: TGTGCCAGCAGCTTAGGGGGCACCATATATTTT.

The chain is built from TRBV10-1 and TRBJ2-2; D remains ambiguous. The ends were cut back, 2 bases at V and 5 bases at J, with 6 bases in the middle. This CDR3 has 13 amino acids. Germline values: CDR1 WNHNN, CDR2 SYGVQD (reference sequence). The DNA for the CDR3 is TGCGCCAGCAGTGAGGCGGTAACCGGGGAGCTGTTTTTT. Amino acid sequence: CASSEAVTGELFF.

The genes are TRBV4-2 and TRBJ1-2; 12 bases line up with TRBD1. CDR3 length: 20 amino acids. V dropped 0 bases and J dropped 5; count of bases not matched to a gene: 16. Looked up from germline, CDR1 is LGHNA and CDR2 is YNFKEQ. Written as DNA, the CDR3 is TGTGCCAGCAGCCAAGATCCCGGGACAGGGGGCCAAGGGAGAACTTATGGCTACACCTTC. It translates to CASSQDPGTGGQGRTYGYTF.

Details on this clone: The same CDR3 also results from other DNA sequences found in this sample. The V and J genes are TRBV27 and TRBJ1-1; a weak D match, TRBD1 (5 bases). Germline loops: CDR1 MNHEY, CDR2 SMNVEV (reference sequence). CDR3 length: 13 amino acids. The V end was cut by 3 bases, the J end by 5 bases, with 10 bases between. The CDR3 protein is CASSFRAGTEAFF. The CDR3 DNA follows: TGTGCCAGCAGTTTCAGGGCTGGGACTGAAGCTTTCTTT.

The V gene is TRBV27, the J gene TRBJ2-4; D unclear. The CDR3 loop spans 13 amino acids. Germline V CDR1 and CDR2: MNHEY, SMNVEV (reference sequence). V gave up 4 bases and J gave up 8 bases, with 12 bases separating them. CDR3 loop: CASSSSSADIQYF. The CDR3 DNA is TGTGCCAGCAGTTCGAGCAGTGCAGACATTCAGTACTTC.

The V gene is TRBV13, the J gene TRBJ2-2, with 10 bases fitting TRBD1. Germline V gene data show CDR1 as PRHDT and CDR2 as FYEKMQ (reference sequence). Trimming removed 8 bases from V and 2 bases from J; junction bases left unmatched: 8. The CDR3 is 16 residues long. The chain's CDR3 is CASRWKTGGNTGELFF. As DNA, the CDR3 is TGTGCCAGCCGCTGGAAGACAGGGGGCAACACCGGGGAGCTGTTTTTT.

V gene TRBV2 combines with J gene TRBJ2-5; 8 bases fit TRBD2. The CDR3 has 15 amino acids. J was trimmed by 5 bases and V by 3 bases; bases with no gene match: 8. Germline V gene data show CDR1 as SNHLY and CDR2 as FYNNEI. CDR3 bases: TGTGCCAGCAGTGAGTCGGCGGGGGGCCATGAGACCCAGTACTTC. Translating gives CASSESAGGHETQYF.

This chain uses TRBV9 with TRBJ2-1, with TRBD2 matching over 11 bases. Germline trimming cut 4 bases from V and 8 bases from J; bases unmatched to any gene: 17. This CDR3 is built from 18 residues. Per the germline V gene, CDR1 is SGDLS and CDR2 is YYNGEE. The CDR3 region is CASSPPDSGRGGLDEQFF. The CDR3 DNA is TGTGCCAGCAGCCCGCCCGATAGCGGGAGGGGGGGCTTGGATGAGCAGTTCTTC.

The rearrangement joins TRBV7-2 to TRBJ2-7, with 9 bases matching TRBD2. Trimming removed 2 bases from V and 0 bases from J; junction bases left unmatched: 11. This CDR3 comprises 18 residues. Looked up from germline, CDR1 is SGHTA and CDR2 is FQGNSA. The CDR3 protein is CASSLRVTTSGLSYEQYF. The CDR3 nucleotides are TGTGCCAGCAGCTTAAGGGTTACGACTAGCGGACTCTCCTACGAGCAGTACTTC. Combining the CDR3 with reference TRBV7-2 and TRBJ2-7 gives the whole variable domain GAGVSQSPSNKVTEKGKDVELRCDPISGHTALYWYRQSLGQGLEFLIYFQGNSAPDKSGLPSDRFSAERTGGSVSTLTIQRTQQEDSAVYLCASSLRVTTSGLSYEQYFGPGTRLTVT.